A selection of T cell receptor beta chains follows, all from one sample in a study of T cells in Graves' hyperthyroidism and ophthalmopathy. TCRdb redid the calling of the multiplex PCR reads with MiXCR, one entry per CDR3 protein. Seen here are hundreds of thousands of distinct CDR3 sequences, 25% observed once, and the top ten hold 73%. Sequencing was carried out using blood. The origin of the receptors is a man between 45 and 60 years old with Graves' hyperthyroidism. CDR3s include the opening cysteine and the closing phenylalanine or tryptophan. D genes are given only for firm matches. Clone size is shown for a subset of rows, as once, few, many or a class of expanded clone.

CDR3: CSVEEAGRGHTDTQYF
DNA: TGCAGCGTTGAAGAGGCAGGAAGGGGACACACAGATACGCAGTATTTT
size: many
V: TRBV29-1
J: TRBJ2-3
D: .

CDR3: CASSYTGRGRHLYEQYF
DNA: TGTGCCAGCAGTTACACGGGCAGGGGCCGGCATCTATACGAGCAGTACTTC
size: few
V: TRBV6-6
J: TRBJ2-7
D: .

CDR3: CASSYSTGVNNEQFF
DNA: TGTGCCAGCAGTTACTCGACGGGAGTTAACAATGAGCAGTTCTTC
size: .
V: TRBV6-5
J: TRBJ2-1
D: .

CDR3: CASSSDRTDTQYF
DNA: TGTGCCAGCAGCTCGGACCGGACAGATACGCAGTATTTT
size: many
V: TRBV7-2
J: TRBJ2-3
D: .

CDR3: CASSLGGGSHNEQFF
DNA: TGTGCCAGCAGCTTGGGAGGGGGCTCCCACAATGAGCAGTTCTTC
size: .
V: TRBV3-1
J: TRBJ2-1
D: .

CDR3: CASSEQGFNQPQHF
DNA: TGTGCCAGCAGTGAACAGGGGTTCAATCAGCCCCAGCATTTT
size: many
V: TRBV6-1
J: TRBJ1-5
D: .

CDR3: CASSSGQAASTDTQYF
DNA: TGTGCCAGCTCATCGGGGCAAGCGGCGAGCACAGATACGCAGTATTTT
size: many
V: TRBV18
J: TRBJ2-3
D: .

CDR3: CATSEGEETQYF
DNA: TGTGCCACCAGTGAAGGGGAGGAGACCCAGTACTTC
size: few
V: TRBV24-1
J: TRBJ2-5
D: .

CDR3: CASSPGTGQGYEQYF
DNA: TGTGCCAGCAGCCCAGGGACGGGACAGGGCTACGAGCAGTACTTC
size: many
V: TRBV3-1
J: TRBJ2-7
D: TRBD1

CDR3: CSARVGGASSPLHF
DNA: TGCAGTGCTAGAGTAGGGGGCGCTAGTTCACCCCTCCACTTT
size: .
V: TRBV20-1
J: TRBJ1-6
D: TRBD1

CDR3: CASSLGGGRGYTF
DNA: TGTGCCAGCAGCTTAGGAGGGGGACGGGGCTACACCTTC
size: .
V: TRBV7-2
J: TRBJ1-2
D: .

CDR3: CAPKRFGTGELFF
DNA: TGCGCTCCTAAGAGGTTTGGCACCGGGGAGCTGTTTTTT
size: .
V: TRBV10-1
J: TRBJ2-2
D: .

CDR3: CASSGTDGPRSTDTQYF
DNA: TGCGCCAGCAGCGGGACGGACGGACCTCGTAGCACAGATACGCAGTATTTT
size: .
V: TRBV5-1
J: TRBJ2-3
D: .

CDR3: CASSHRRTDGNTGELFF
DNA: TGCGCCAGCAGCCATAGGCGTACGGACGGTAACACCGGGGAGCTGTTTTTT
size: .
V: TRBV4-1
J: TRBJ2-2
D: .

CDR3: CASSYIQGAGYEQYF
DNA: TGTGCCAGCAGTTACATCCAGGGGGCCGGGTACGAGCAGTACTTC
size: .
V: TRBV6-5
J: TRBJ2-7
D: TRBD1

CDR3: CASSLQVSYNEQFF
DNA: TGTGCCAGCAGCTTACAGGTATCCTACAATGAGCAGTTCTTC
size: many
V: TRBV7-2
J: TRBJ2-1
D: .

CDR3: CSASLEGNSYEQYF
DNA: TGCAGTGCTAGTCTCGAGGGTAACTCCTACGAGCAGTACTTC
size: .
V: TRBV20-1
J: TRBJ2-7
D: .

CDR3: CASSSTPRLAGGLGDTQYF
DNA: TGTGCCAGCAGCTCGACACCTCGACTAGCGGGAGGGTTAGGGGATACGCAGTATTTT
size: .
V: TRBV7-2
J: TRBJ2-3
D: TRBD2

CDR3: CSARRLAQETQYF
DNA: TGCAGTGCTCGACGACTAGCTCAAGAGACCCAGTACTTC
size: many
V: TRBV20-1
J: TRBJ2-5
D: TRBD2

CDR3: CASSLVAGANEQYF
DNA: TGCGCCAGCAGCTTGGTTGCGGGGGCGAACGAGCAGTACTTC
size: few
V: TRBV5-1
J: TRBJ2-7
D: .

CDR3: CASSLAIRDRGYNEQFF
DNA: TGTGCCAGCAGCTTAGCAATTCGGGACAGGGGTTACAATGAGCAGTTCTTC
size: many
V: TRBV11-3
J: TRBJ2-1
D: TRBD1

CDR3: CSADPGQGDTEAFF
DNA: TGCAGTGCCGACCCGGGACAGGGTGACACTGAAGCTTTCTTT
size: .
V: TRBV20-1
J: TRBJ1-1
D: TRBD1

CDR3: CSTSRAQNWETQYF
DNA: TGCAGCACCAGCCGGGCCCAGAACTGGGAGACCCAGTACTTC
size: few
V: TRBV29-1
J: TRBJ2-5
D: .

CDR3: CSARGPSSYEQYF
DNA: TGCAGTGCTAGAGGACCGAGCTCCTACGAGCAGTACTTC
size: .
V: TRBV20-1
J: TRBJ2-7
D: .

CDR3: CASSLGRLAEITDTQYF
DNA: TGTGCCAGCAGCTTAGGAAGACTAGCGGAGATCACAGATACGCAGTATTTT
size: few
V: TRBV11-3
J: TRBJ2-3
D: TRBD2

CDR3: CSVTDRGNTEAFF
DNA: TGCAGCGTCACGGACAGGGGTAACACTGAAGCTTTCTTT
size: many
V: TRBV29-1
J: TRBJ1-1
D: TRBD1

CDR3: CASTKDFRDRTDTQYF
DNA: TGTGCCAGCACGAAAGATTTCCGGGACCGCACAGATACGCAGTATTTT
size: many
V: TRBV27
J: TRBJ2-3
D: .

CDR3: CASSFTGVGGDQPQHF
DNA: TGTGCCAGCAGCTTTACAGGGGTTGGCGGGGATCAGCCCCAGCATTTT
size: few
V: TRBV7-8
J: TRBJ1-5
D: TRBD1

CDR3: CASSWTSGGSYEQYF
DNA: TGTGCCAGTAGTTGGACTAGCGGGGGGTCCTACGAGCAGTACTTC
size: once
V: TRBV19
J: TRBJ2-7
D: TRBD2

CDR3: CASSPRPGGYGTEAFF
DNA: TGTGCCAGCTCACCACGCCCGGGAGGGTATGGGACTGAAGCTTTCTTT
size: .
V: TRBV18
J: TRBJ1-1
D: .

CDR3: CASSLSPGAPYNEQFF
DNA: TGTGCCAGCAGTTTATCACCGGGGGCCCCCTACAATGAGCAGTTCTTC
size: .
V: TRBV27
J: TRBJ2-1
D: .

CDR3: CASSRDPNNEQFF
DNA: TGCGCCAGCAGCCGGGACCCCAACAATGAGCAGTTCTTC
size: .
V: TRBV5-1
J: TRBJ2-1
D: .

CDR3: CATSEPGQGEQPQHF
DNA: TGTGCCACCAGTGAGCCCGGACAGGGCGAACAGCCCCAGCATTTT
size: many
V: TRBV24-1
J: TRBJ1-5
D: TRBD1

CDR3: CASSLDSLPYEQYF
DNA: TGTGCCAGCAGTCTCGACAGTTTGCCCTACGAGCAGTACTTC
size: many
V: TRBV2
J: TRBJ2-7
D: .

CDR3: CASSMGSARNTIYF
DNA: TGTGCCAGTAGTATGGGCAGCGCAAGAAACACCATATATTTT
size: .
V: TRBV19
J: TRBJ1-3
D: .

CDR3: CASSQGNRGQYGAFF
DNA: TGTGCCAGCAGCCAAGGGAACAGGGGGCAATACGGAGCTTTCTTT
size: .
V: TRBV3-1
J: TRBJ1-1
D: TRBD1

CDR3: CASSPIAGGIYEQYF
DNA: TGTGCCAGCAGTCCAATAGCGGGAGGGATATACGAGCAGTACTTC
size: few
V: TRBV27
J: TRBJ2-7
D: TRBD2

CDR3: CASSQTSGNTDTQYF
DNA: TGTGCCAGCAGCCAGACTAGCGGCAACACAGATACGCAGTATTTT
size: many
V: TRBV7-9
J: TRBJ2-3
D: TRBD2

CDR3: CASSLLWGDTQYF
DNA: TGTGCCAGCAGTTTATTGTGGGGGGATACGCAGTATTTT
size: many
V: TRBV12-3/TRBV12-4
J: TRBJ2-3
D: .

CDR3: CASSELGGRPYNEQFF
DNA: TGTGCCAGCAGTGAACTCGGCGGGAGGCCCTACAATGAGCAGTTCTTC
size: .
V: TRBV12-3/TRBV12-4
J: TRBJ2-1
D: TRBD2

CDR3: CSAPETGAIDTQYF
DNA: TGCAGTGCGCCAGAAACGGGAGCTATAGATACGCAGTATTTT
size: .
V: TRBV20-1
J: TRBJ2-3
D: .

CDR3: CASYGGGGQTQYF
DNA: TGTGCCAGCTACGGCGGGGGGGGCCAGACCCAGTACTTC
size: .
V: TRBV5-6
J: TRBJ2-5
D: TRBD2

CDR3: CASSLTSGGVGELFF
DNA: TGTGCCAGCAGTTTGACTAGTGGTGGAGTCGGGGAGCTGTTTTTT
size: few
V: TRBV27
J: TRBJ2-2
D: .

CDR3: CAWRSGNSPLHF
DNA: TGTGCCTGGAGGAGTGGGAATTCACCCCTCCACTTT
size: few
V: TRBV30
J: TRBJ1-6
D: .

CDR3: CASSEAHRGGSDEQFF
DNA: TGTGCCAGCAGCGAAGCGCATAGAGGTGGTAGCGATGAGCAGTTCTTC
size: .
V: TRBV7-3
J: TRBJ2-1
D: .

CDR3: CASSPGSGIQETQYF
DNA: TGTGCCAGCTCACCAGGGTCGGGGATCCAAGAGACCCAGTACTTC
size: .
V: TRBV18
J: TRBJ2-5
D: .

CDR3: CASSLSRVAWTQYF
DNA: TGTGCCAGCAGTTTATCCAGGGTGGCGTGGACCCAGTACTTC
size: few
V: TRBV12-3/TRBV12-4
J: TRBJ2-5
D: .

CDR3: CASSSGGDNEQFF
DNA: TGTGCCAGCAGCTCGGGAGGGGACAATGAGCAGTTCTTC
size: few
V: TRBV6-2/TRBV6-3
J: TRBJ2-1
D: TRBD2

CDR3: CASSPGLAGAYNEQFF
DNA: TGTGCCAGCTCACCAGGCCTAGCGGGAGCATACAATGAGCAGTTCTTC
size: .
V: TRBV18
J: TRBJ2-1
D: TRBD2

CDR3: CASTPLLGGRGTEAFF
DNA: TGTGCCAGCACACCCCTTCTTGGGGGAAGGGGGACTGAAGCTTTCTTT
size: .
V: TRBV9
J: TRBJ1-1
D: .

CDR3: CASSQTDQNSPLHF
DNA: TGTGCCAGCAGCCAGACAGACCAGAATTCACCCCTCCACTTT
size: .
V: TRBV7-6
J: TRBJ1-6
D: .

CDR3: CSARDLSGMKTQYF
DNA: TGCAGTGCTCGAGACCTTAGCGGGATGAAGACCCAGTACTTC
size: .
V: TRBV20-1
J: TRBJ2-5
D: TRBD2

CDR3: CASSGQGLYEQYF
DNA: TGTGCCAGCAGTGGACAGGGTCTCTACGAGCAGTACTTC
size: many
V: TRBV2
J: TRBJ2-7
D: TRBD1

CDR3: CSVGKTSGKYNEQFF
DNA: TGCAGCGTTGGGAAGACTAGCGGGAAATACAATGAGCAGTTCTTC
size: .
V: TRBV29-1
J: TRBJ2-1
D: TRBD2

CDR3: CASSNRQGETQYF
DNA: TGTGCCAGTAGTAACCGACAGGGAGAGACCCAGTACTTC
size: .
V: TRBV19
J: TRBJ2-5
D: TRBD1

CDR3: CASSKTGYGELFF
DNA: TGTGCCAGCAGTAAAACGGGGTACGGGGAGCTGTTTTTT
size: .
V: TRBV25-1
J: TRBJ2-2
D: .

CDR3: CASSPPNWSGQETQYF
DNA: TGTGCCAGCAGCCCTCCAAATTGGAGCGGTCAAGAGACCCAGTACTTC
size: .
V: TRBV11-3
J: TRBJ2-5
D: .

CDR3: CASSPPGLAGGGEQFF
DNA: TGTGCCAGCAGTCCACCGGGACTAGCGGGCGGCGGGGAGCAGTTCTTC
size: few
V: TRBV28
J: TRBJ2-1
D: TRBD2

CDR3: CASSLEQSPNSPLHF
DNA: TGCGCCAGCAGCTTGGAACAGAGTCCTAATTCACCCCTCCACTTT
size: few
V: TRBV5-1
J: TRBJ1-6
D: .

CDR3: CASSVEAYEQYF
DNA: TGTGCCAGCAGTGTAGAAGCCTACGAGCAGTACTTC
size: .
V: TRBV6-2/TRBV6-3
J: TRBJ2-7
D: .